What follows is one T cell receptor (beta chain) and its context. It lacks a known antigen. Base qualities are not recorded, but no much larger clone differs from it by a single base. The identical CDR3 is also encoded by other nucleotide sequences in the sample. These data are taken from a study of blood T cell repertoires in COVID-19 (dated by TCRdb to the early 2020s). Context from the whole study: Collaborator samples came from the United States, Italy and Spain and covered acute and convalescent phases of COVID-19. The prospective study material was composed of cDNA or gDNA derived from T cells, B-cell-depleted T cells, or PBMCs. Deeply sampled blood TCRbeta repertoires from subjects exposed to, actively infected with, or recovered from COVID-19 were included in the dataset. The repertoires were released in a freely available public database intended as a resource for research on the immune response to SARS-CoV-2. The samples were drawn from the first 160 participants of the ongoing ImmuneRACE study and from 950 to 1,500 subjects provided by 6 global collaborators. The sample metadata nearly always contained a de-identified subject ID, COVID-19 status, age in years and sex. HLA class I and class II types, where available, came from metadata supplied by the sample provider rather than from assay-based typing.

TCRbeta CDR3 regions were amplified from genomic DNA by means of the immunoSEQ Assay, a bias-controlled multiplex PCR. On the authors' methods: The number of nucleated cells in each sample was estimated from the amplification of reference gene primers within the assay. To quantify the absolute abundance of each unique TCRbeta CDR3 rearrangement, sequence reads were collapsed and filtered. For each sample, productive Simpson clonality was calculated by taking the square root of Simpson's diversity index across productive rearrangements. The clones in this table, taken by TCRdb from immuneACCESS, are in-frame only. Not every clone is retained; where verified, under half of the shortfall comes from an unresolved V gene, and the cause of the rest is unknown. V, J and clone size were drawn from that table, and D and trimming were deduced from the DNA. This sample is represented by roughly 140,000 clones; approximately 80% of them were singletons. Of the sample, approximately 12% is held by the ten largest clones.

As encoded in the germline V gene, CDR1 is MNHEY while CDR2 is SVGEGT. Deletion took 4 bases off V and 1 base off J, with a span of 7 bases between the germline ends. The CDR3, from cysteine to phenylalanine, totals 13 residues. The retained sequence is limited to the CDR3, 39 bases, with the frame set at the first base. Each collaborating institution followed its own protocols to collect whole blood in K2EDTA tubes. Collaborator samples were shipped for TCRbeta analysis as frozen whole blood, isolated PBMCs, or DNA extracted from either sample type. What the research found in general, with its limitations: The quantity of clinical and demographic metadata differed by source and by participant and was supplied without curation.

The receptor comes from a man in his sixties with active or convalescent COVID-19. In this chain, TRBV6-2 or TRBV6-3 is recombined with TRBJ1-1; the best D guess is TRBD1, with 6 bases matching. The sequencing input was peripheral blood. The bases read TGTGCCAGCAGTTTACAGGGGAACACTGAAGCTTTCTTT. Its protein product is CASSLQGNTEAFF.